These 7 T cell receptor beta chains were sequenced from one sample in a study of cytomegalovirus exposure and HLA in healthy donors. The PCR made use of 60 Vbeta and 13 Jbeta primers. Using immunoSEQ multiplex PCR, the repertoire was profiled, and TCRdb retains in-frame clones only, with some absent. This sample has 150,000 to 200,000 clones, with over 80% found just once. Sequenced input: PBMCs. The receptors shown here come from a boy younger than 10 in good health and CMV-seronegative.

A word on this clone: The sample holds other DNA sequences that translate to the same CDR3. This sequence joins TRBV4-3 and TRBJ1-2; 7 bases are shared with TRBD1. The CDR3 loop spans 15 amino acids. Germline CDR1 reads LGHNA; CDR2 reads YSLEER. V lost 1 base and J lost 4; bases outside the gene matches: 6. In DNA form, the CDR3 reads TGCGCCAGCAGCCAAGGTCCAGGGGGACCCTATGGCTACACCTTC. It yields the protein CASSQGPGGPYGYTF.

V gene TRBV27 combines with J gene TRBJ1-3; D call uncertain. Germline assignment: CDR1 MNHEY and CDR2 SMNVEV (reference sequence). The V and J ends lost 3 bases and 0 bases respectively, with 15 bases between them. This CDR3 is 17 amino acids long. The CDR3 loop reads CASSLYGRPASGNTIYF. The CDR3 nucleotides read TGTGCCAGCAGTTTGTATGGCAGGCCCGCCTCTGGAAACACCATATATTTT.

This clone occurred once. This chain connects TRBV19 to TRBJ1-2; perhaps TRBD1 as D (6 bases). There are 13 residues in the CDR3. V lost 6 bases to trimming and J lost 2 bases, with 10 bases between them. The germline CDR1 and CDR2 sequences are LNHDA and SQIVND (reference sequence). The CDR3 sequence: CASRNGQNYGYTF. The CDR3, as DNA: TGTGCCAGTAGGAACGGACAGAACTATGGCTACACCTTC. The full variable domain, rest sourced from reference TRBV19 and TRBJ1-2, is DGGITQSPKYLFRKEGQNVTLSCEQNLNHDAMYWYRQDPGQGLRLIYYSQIVNDFQKGDIAEGYSVSREKKESFPLTVTSAQKNPTAFYLCASRNGQNYGYTFGSGTRLTVV.

This clone was detected only a few times. The chain joins TRBV7-9 to TRBJ1-2; possibly TRBD1 for D (5 bases). This CDR3 has 13 residues. Germline assignment: CDR1 SEHNR and CDR2 FQNEAQ (reference sequence). V shed 2 bases and J shed 6 bases, with 10 bases lying between them. CDR3 coding DNA: TGTGCCAGCAGCTTAAGCGGGGGGGATGGCTACACCTTC. As protein: CASSLSGGDGYTF.

The chain employs TRBV19 and TRBJ2-7; no clear D. Germline V gives CDR1 LNHDA, CDR2 SQIVND (reference sequence). The V and J ends lost 3 bases and 7 bases respectively, with 13 bases between them. The CDR3 extends over 13 amino acids. The CDR3 spells CASSIGRKHEQYF. CDR3 DNA sequence: TGTGCCAGTAGTATTGGCAGGAAGCATGAGCAGTACTTC.

The rearrangement uses TRBV4-3 and TRBJ1-3, with a tentative D call TRBD1 (5 bases). The CDR3 contains 19 residues. CDR1 LGHNA and CDR2 YSLEER come from the germline V gene. The V end was cut by 2 bases, the J end by 0 bases, with 20 bases between. In nucleotides, the CDR3 is TGCGCCAGCAGCCAAAATAACGGTATTTCAGGGCCCTCTGGAAACACCATATATTTT. Translation: CASSQNNGISGPSGNTIYF.

The chain combines TRBV4-3 with TRBJ1-2; D remains unclear. Trimming stripped 4 bases from V and 2 bases from J, with 17 bases between. CDR3 size: 16 residues. Per germline, CDR1 LGHNA and CDR2 YSLEER. For the CDR3, the DNA is TGCGCCAGCAGCCCTGCCGAAACGGGGAGCAACTATGGCTACACCTTC. It encodes CASSPAETGSNYGYTF.